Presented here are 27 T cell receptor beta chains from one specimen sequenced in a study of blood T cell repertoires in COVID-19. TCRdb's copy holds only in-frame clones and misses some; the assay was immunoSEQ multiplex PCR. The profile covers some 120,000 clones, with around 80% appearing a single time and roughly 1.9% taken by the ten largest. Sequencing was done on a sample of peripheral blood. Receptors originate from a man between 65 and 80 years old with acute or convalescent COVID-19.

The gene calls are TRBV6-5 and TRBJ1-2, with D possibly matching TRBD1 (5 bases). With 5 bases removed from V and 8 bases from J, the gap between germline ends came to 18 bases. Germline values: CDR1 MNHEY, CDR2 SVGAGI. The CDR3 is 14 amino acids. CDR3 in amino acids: CASSSPGWGMGYTF. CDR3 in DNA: TGTGCCAGCAGTAGCCCAGGGTGGGGTATGGGCTACACCTTC.

The CDR3 loop is CASTLGHSNTEAFF. The DNA of the CDR3 is TGTGCCAGCACTCTTGGACACTCGAACACTGAAGCTTTCTTT. The gene calls are TRBV18 and TRBJ1-1, with a tentative D call TRBD1 (5 bases). Trimming took off 8 bases at V and 1 base at J, with 14 bases between the two ends. The CDR3 runs 14 residues. Germline V CDR1 and CDR2: KGHSH, LQKENI.

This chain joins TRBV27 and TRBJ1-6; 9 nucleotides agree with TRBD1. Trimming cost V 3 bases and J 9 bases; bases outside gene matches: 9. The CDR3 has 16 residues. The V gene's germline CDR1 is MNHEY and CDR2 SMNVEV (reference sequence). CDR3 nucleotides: TGTGCCAGCAGTTTGGGGACAGGGTCAATCGTTTCACCCCTCCACTTT. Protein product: CASSLGTGSIVSPLHF.

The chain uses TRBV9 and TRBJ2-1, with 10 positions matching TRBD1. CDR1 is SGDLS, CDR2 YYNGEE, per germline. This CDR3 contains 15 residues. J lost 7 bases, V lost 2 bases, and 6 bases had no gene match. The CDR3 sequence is CASSVSPGQGNEQFF. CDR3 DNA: TGTGCCAGCAGCGTTAGCCCGGGACAGGGGAATGAGCAGTTCTTC.

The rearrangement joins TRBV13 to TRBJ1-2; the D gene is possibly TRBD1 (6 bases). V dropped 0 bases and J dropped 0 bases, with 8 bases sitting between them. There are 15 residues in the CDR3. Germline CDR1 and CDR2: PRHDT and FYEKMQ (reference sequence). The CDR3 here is CASSLGDRPNYGYTF. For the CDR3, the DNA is TGTGCCAGCAGCTTAGGGGACAGACCTAACTATGGCTACACCTTC.

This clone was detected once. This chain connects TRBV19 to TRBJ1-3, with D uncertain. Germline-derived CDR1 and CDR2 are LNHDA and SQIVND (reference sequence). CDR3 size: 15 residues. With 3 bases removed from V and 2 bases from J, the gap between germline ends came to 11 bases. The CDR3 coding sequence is TGTGCCAGTAGTATGGCACTACCTGCTGGAAACACCATATATTTT. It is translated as CASSMALPAGNTIYF.

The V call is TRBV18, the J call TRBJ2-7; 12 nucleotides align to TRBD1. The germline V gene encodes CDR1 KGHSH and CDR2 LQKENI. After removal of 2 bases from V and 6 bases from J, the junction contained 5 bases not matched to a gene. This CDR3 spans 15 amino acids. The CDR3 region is CASSPTGQGASEQYF. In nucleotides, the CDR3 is TGTGCCAGCTCACCAACGGGACAGGGGGCCTCCGAGCAGTACTTC.

The CDR3 sequence: CASSPGHQSYEQYF. As DNA, the CDR3 is TGTGCCAGCAGCCCTGGACACCAATCCTACGAGCAGTACTTC. The chain links TRBV13 to TRBJ2-7, with D possibly TRBD1 on 5 matching bases. Germline V gives CDR1 PRHDT, CDR2 FYEKMQ (reference sequence). Trimming cost V 5 bases and J 1 base, with 12 bases left between them. CDR3 length: 14 residues.

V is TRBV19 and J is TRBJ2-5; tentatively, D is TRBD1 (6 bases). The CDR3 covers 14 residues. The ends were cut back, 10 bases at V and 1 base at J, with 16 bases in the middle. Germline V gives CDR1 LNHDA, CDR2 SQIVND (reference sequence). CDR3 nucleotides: TGTGCCACCTCAAGGGGGACATCCCAAGAGACCCAGTACTTC. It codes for CATSRGTSQETQYF.

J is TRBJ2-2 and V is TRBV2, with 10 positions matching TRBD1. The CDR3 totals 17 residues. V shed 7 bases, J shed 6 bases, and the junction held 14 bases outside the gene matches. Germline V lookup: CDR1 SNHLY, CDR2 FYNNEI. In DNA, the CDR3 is TGTGCCAGCACTCGACAGCCGGGACAGGGGATATCCGGGGAGCTGTTTTTT. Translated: CASTRQPGQGISGELFF.

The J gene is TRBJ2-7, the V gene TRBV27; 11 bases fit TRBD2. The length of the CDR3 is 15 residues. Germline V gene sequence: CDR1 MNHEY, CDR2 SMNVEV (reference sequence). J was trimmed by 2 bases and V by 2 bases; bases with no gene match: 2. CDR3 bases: TGTGCCAGCAGTTTAAGGGGACTAGCGGCCTACGAGCAGTACTTC. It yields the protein CASSLRGLAAYEQYF.

The CDR3 DNA reads as TGTGCCAGCAGTTACAGGGGCTCTGGGGCCAACGTCCTGACTTTC. Its protein is CASSYRGSGANVLTF. The rearrangement joins TRBV7-2 to TRBJ2-6; the match to TRBD1 covers 7 bases. Germline CDR1 is SGHTA and CDR2 is FQGNSA. The CDR3 extends over 15 amino acids. V shed 6 bases, J shed 0 bases, and the junction held 2 bases outside the gene matches.

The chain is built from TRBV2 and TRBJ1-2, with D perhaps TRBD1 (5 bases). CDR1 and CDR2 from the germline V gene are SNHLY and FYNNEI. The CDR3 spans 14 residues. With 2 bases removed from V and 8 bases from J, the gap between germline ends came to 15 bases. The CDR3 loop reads CASSEWGEPGGYTF. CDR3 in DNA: TGTGCCAGCAGTGAATGGGGGGAGCCGGGAGGCTACACCTTC.

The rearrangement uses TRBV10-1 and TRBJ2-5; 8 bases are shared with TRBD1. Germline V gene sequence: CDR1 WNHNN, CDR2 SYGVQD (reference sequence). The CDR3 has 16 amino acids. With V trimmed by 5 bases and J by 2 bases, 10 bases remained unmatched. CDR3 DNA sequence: TGCGCCAGCAGTACCGGACAGGGAGGAGTACAAGAGACCCAGTACTTC. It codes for CASSTGQGGVQETQYF.

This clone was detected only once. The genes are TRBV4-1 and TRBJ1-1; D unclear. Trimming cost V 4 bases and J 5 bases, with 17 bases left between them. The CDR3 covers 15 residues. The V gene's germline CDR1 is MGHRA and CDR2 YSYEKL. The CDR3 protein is CASSPQPPGTTEAFF. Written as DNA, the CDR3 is TGCGCCAGCAGCCCACAACCCCCGGGTACGACTGAAGCTTTCTTT.

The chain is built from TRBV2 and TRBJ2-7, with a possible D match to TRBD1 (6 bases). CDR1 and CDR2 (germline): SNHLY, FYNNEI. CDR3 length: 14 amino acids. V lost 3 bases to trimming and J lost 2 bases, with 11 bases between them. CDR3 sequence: CASSDSDRPYEQYF. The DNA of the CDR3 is TGTGCCAGCAGTGACTCGGACAGACCCTACGAGCAGTACTTC.

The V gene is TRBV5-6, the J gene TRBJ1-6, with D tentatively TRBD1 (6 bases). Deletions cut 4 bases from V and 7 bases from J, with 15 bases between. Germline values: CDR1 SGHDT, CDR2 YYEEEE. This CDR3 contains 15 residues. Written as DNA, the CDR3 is TGTGCCAGCAGCACCCCCAGGGGCCCCAATTCACCCCTCCACTTT. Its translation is CASSTPRGPNSPLHF.

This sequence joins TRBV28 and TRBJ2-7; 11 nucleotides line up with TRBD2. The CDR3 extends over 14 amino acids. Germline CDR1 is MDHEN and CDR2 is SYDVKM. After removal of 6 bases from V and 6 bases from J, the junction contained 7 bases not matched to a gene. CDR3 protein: CASRPGTSGREQYF. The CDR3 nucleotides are TGTGCCAGCAGGCCCGGGACTAGCGGACGCGAGCAGTACTTC.

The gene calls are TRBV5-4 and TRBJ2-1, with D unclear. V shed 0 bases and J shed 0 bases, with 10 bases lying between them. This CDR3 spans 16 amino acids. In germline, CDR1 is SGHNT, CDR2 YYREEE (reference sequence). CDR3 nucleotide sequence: TGTGCCAGCAGCTTGGCTCACTCGAGCTCCTACAATGAGCAGTTCTTC. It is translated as CASSLAHSSSYNEQFF.

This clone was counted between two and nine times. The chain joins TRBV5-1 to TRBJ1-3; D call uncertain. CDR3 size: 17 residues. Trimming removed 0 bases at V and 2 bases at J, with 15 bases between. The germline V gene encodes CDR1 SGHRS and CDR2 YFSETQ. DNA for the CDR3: TGCGCCAGCAGCTTGGACCATTCCCTTATAGCTGGAAACACCATATATTTT. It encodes CASSLDHSLIAGNTIYF.

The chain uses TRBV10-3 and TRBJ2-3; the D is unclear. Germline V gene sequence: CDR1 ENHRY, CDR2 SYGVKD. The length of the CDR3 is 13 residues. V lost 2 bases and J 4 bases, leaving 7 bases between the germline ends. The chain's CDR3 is CAISEGSPDTQYF. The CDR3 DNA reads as TGTGCCATCAGTGAGGGCAGTCCAGATACGCAGTATTTT.

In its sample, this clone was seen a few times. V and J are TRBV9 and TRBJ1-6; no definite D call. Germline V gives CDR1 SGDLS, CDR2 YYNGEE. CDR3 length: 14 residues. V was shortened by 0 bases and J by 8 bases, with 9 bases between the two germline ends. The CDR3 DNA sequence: TGTGCCAGCAGCGTAGGGCTGGGCTATTCACCCCTCCACTTT. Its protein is CASSVGLGYSPLHF.

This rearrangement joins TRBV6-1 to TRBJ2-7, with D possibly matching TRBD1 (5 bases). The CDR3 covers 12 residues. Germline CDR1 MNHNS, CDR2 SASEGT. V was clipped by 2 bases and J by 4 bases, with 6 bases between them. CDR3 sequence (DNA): TGTGCCAGCAGTGAACAGGGTTACGAGCAGTACTTC. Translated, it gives CASSEQGYEQYF.

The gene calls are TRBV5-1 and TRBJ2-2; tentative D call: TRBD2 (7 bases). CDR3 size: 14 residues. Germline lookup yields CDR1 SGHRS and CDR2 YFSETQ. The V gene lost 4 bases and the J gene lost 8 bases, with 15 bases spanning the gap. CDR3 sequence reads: CASSPDRGAGELFF. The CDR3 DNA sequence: TGCGCCAGCAGCCCCGACCGGGGGGCTGGGGAGCTGTTTTTT.

CDR3 amino acids: CASSFEGALTGNTIYF. The CDR3 nucleotides are TGCGCCAGCAGCTTCGAGGGGGCCTTAACTGGAAACACCATATATTTT. J is TRBJ1-3 and V is TRBV5-1, with 7 bases lining up with TRBD1. CDR1 SGHRS and CDR2 YFSETQ come from the germline V gene. The CDR3 is made up of 16 amino acids. V was pared by 2 bases and J by 2 bases, with 7 bases of the junction left unmatched. The full variable domain, completed using reference TRBV5-1 and TRBJ1-3, is KAGVTQTPRYLIKTRGQQVTLSCSPISGHRSVSWYQQTPGQGLQFLFEYFSETQRNKGNFPGRFSGRQFSNSRSEMNVSTLELGDSALYLCASSFEGALTGNTIYFGEGSWLTVV.

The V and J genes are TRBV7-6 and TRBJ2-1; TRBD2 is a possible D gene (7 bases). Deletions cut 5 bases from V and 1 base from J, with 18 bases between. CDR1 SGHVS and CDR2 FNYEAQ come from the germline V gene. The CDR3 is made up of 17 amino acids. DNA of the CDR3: TGTGCCAGCAGCAAAGGGGGGGGGCTCGAGTCCTACAATGAGCAGTTCTTC. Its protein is CASSKGGGLESYNEQFF. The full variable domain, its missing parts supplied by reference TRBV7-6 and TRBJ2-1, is GAGVSQSPRYKVTKRGQDVALRCDPISGHVSLYWYRQALGQGPEFLTYFNYEAQQDKSGLPNDRFSAERPEGSISTLTIQRTEQRDSAMYRCASSKGGGLESYNEQFFGPGTRLTVL.

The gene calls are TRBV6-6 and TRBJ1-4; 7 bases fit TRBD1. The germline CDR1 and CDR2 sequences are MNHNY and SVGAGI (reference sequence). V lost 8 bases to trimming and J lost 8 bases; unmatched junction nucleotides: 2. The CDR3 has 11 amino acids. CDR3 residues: CASGQEEKLFF. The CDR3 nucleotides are TGTGCCAGCGGACAGGAGGAAAAACTGTTTTTT.